This is a list of T cell receptor beta chains from one sample in a study of blood T cell repertoires in COVID-19. TCRdb keeps only in-frame clones here, not all; method: immunoSEQ multiplex PCR. The sample carries a few hundred thousand clones, 80% to 90% recorded once. The sequenced material came from peripheral blood. The receptors shown here come from a woman aged 25 to 39 with COVID-19, enrolled during active disease. CDR3s include the opening cysteine and the closing phenylalanine or tryptophan.

V gene: TRBV11-2; J gene: TRBJ2-7; CDR3 protein: CASSRLTGGLSYEQYF
V gene: TRBV19; J gene: TRBJ2-2; CDR3 protein: CASRAGLARTGELFF
V gene: TRBV25-1; J gene: TRBJ2-2; CDR3 protein: CASSGFAGEGSGELFF
V gene: TRBV19; J gene: TRBJ2-7; CDR3 protein: CASSIAWDSSHSYEQYF
V gene: TRBV30; J gene: TRBJ2-2; CDR3 protein: CAWDPRGTGELFF
V gene: TRBV7-6; J gene: TRBJ2-2; CDR3 protein: CASSPGSGRGTGELFF
V gene: TRBV11-3; J gene: TRBJ2-7; CDR3 protein: CASSLGGTGFHEQYF
V gene: TRBV19; J gene: TRBJ2-1; CDR3 protein: CASSISSGAYNEQFF
V gene: TRBV28; J gene: TRBJ1-4; CDR3 protein: CAHGGVNEKLFF
V gene: TRBV6-5; J gene: TRBJ1-2; CDR3 protein: CASSYSVIMSGYGYTF
V gene: TRBV28; J gene: TRBJ1-2; CDR3 protein: CASRRRDVDYGYTF
V gene: TRBV15; J gene: TRBJ2-7; CDR3 protein: CATSFGTSGYEQYF
V gene: TRBV27; J gene: TRBJ1-2; CDR3 protein: CASSLLGGTGSGYTF
V gene: TRBV18; J gene: TRBJ1-6; CDR3 protein: CASSPTGTNSPLHF
V gene: TRBV7-8; J gene: TRBJ2-7; CDR3 protein: CASSSTPDSEGYF
V gene: TRBV9; J gene: TRBJ2-1; CDR3 protein: CASSGRRDRGYNEQFF
V gene: TRBV7-8; J gene: TRBJ2-2; CDR3 protein: CASSTSTGAGELFF
V gene: TRBV1; J gene: TRBJ2-7; CDR3 protein: CTSSHPLAVVNEQYF
V gene: TRBV27; J gene: TRBJ2-7; CDR3 protein: CASSSSLAGEQYF
V gene: TRBV5-6; J gene: TRBJ1-3; CDR3 protein: CASSSVSGNTIYF
V gene: TRBV12-3/TRBV12-4; J gene: TRBJ1-5; CDR3 protein: CASSLGRNQPQHF
V gene: TRBV5-8; J gene: TRBJ2-7; CDR3 protein: CASPGYAYEQYF
V gene: TRBV6-5; J gene: TRBJ2-7; CDR3 protein: CASSPGTAYEQYF
V gene: TRBV6-6; J gene: TRBJ2-1; CDR3 protein: CASSYLRSSGGEQFF
V gene: TRBV6-6; J gene: TRBJ1-1; CDR3 protein: CASRPENTEAFF
V gene: TRBV30; J gene: TRBJ2-1; CDR3 protein: CALEGDHEQFF
V gene: TRBV18; J gene: TRBJ2-1; CDR3 protein: CASILRDTTYNEQFF
V gene: TRBV5-8; J gene: TRBJ2-5; CDR3 protein: CASSSGQDETQYF
V gene: TRBV5-1; J gene: TRBJ2-7; CDR3 protein: CASSPLGGSYEQYF
V gene: TRBV3-1/TRBV3-2; J gene: TRBJ2-1; CDR3 protein: CASSQVLNEQFF
V gene: TRBV28; J gene: TRBJ2-7; CDR3 protein: CASTPLGDRVFYEQYF
V gene: TRBV7-8; J gene: TRBJ2-3; CDR3 protein: CASSFNLAGADTQYF
V gene: TRBV30; J gene: TRBJ2-5; CDR3 protein: CAWSGGETQYF
V gene: TRBV25-1; J gene: TRBJ2-2; CDR3 protein: CASRVGAGTGELFF
V gene: TRBV28; J gene: TRBJ2-2; CDR3 protein: CASSLGGRGGTGELFF
V gene: TRBV2; J gene: TRBJ2-3; CDR3 protein: CASRPNFRLAGGSSLGTDTQYF
V gene: TRBV7-6; J gene: TRBJ2-3; CDR3 protein: CASSSGTSGGSTDTQYF
V gene: TRBV6-5; J gene: TRBJ2-2; CDR3 protein: CASRSGELDTGELFF
V gene: TRBV5-1; J gene: TRBJ2-3; CDR3 protein: CASSKVLGEGDTQYF
V gene: TRBV2; J gene: TRBJ1-5; CDR3 protein: CASSDGTGYQPQHF
V gene: TRBV5-6; J gene: TRBJ1-5; CDR3 protein: CASSLLGNQPQHF
V gene: TRBV6-4; J gene: TRBJ2-3; CDR3 protein: CASSPTGETDTQYF
V gene: TRBV5-4; J gene: TRBJ2-2; CDR3 protein: CASSLLETGDTGELFF
V gene: TRBV7-2; J gene: TRBJ2-4; CDR3 protein: CASSLMGGSRAKNIQYF
V gene: TRBV30; J gene: TRBJ1-1; CDR3 protein: CAWTGFSTGGAEAFF
V gene: TRBV18; J gene: TRBJ2-7; CDR3 protein: CASSPFSGSKNSEQYF
V gene: TRBV28; J gene: TRBJ2-2; CDR3 protein: CASSLPGTARTSVGTGELFF
V gene: TRBV7-3; J gene: TRBJ2-5; CDR3 protein: CASSLLMPARSQETQYF
V gene: TRBV5-4; J gene: TRBJ2-2; CDR3 protein: CASSLSLADYTGELFF
V gene: TRBV28; J gene: TRBJ2-7; CDR3 protein: CASSQGRILHYEQYF